These 18 T cell receptor beta chains came from one sample sequenced in a study of T cell repertoires in cytomegalovirus infection. Each CDR3 protein is one row after TCRdb ran MiXCR on the reads. The repertoire holds under 250,000 distinct CDR3 sequences, with about 5.9% as singletons. What was sequenced was PBMCs. These receptors originate from a human donor in good health (CMV status not recorded). Some clones in this sample may be carry-over from other donors' samples.

The V call is TRBV20-1, the J call TRBJ1-4; D gene uncertain. Trimming took 5 bases from V and 7 from J, leaving 23 bases between them. This CDR3 has 16 amino acids. Germline-derived CDR1 and CDR2 are DFQATT and SNEGSKA (reference sequence). DNA of the CDR3: TGCAGTGCTCCGCGCCCGGCCCCCTCCGTCGGTGAAAAACTGTTTTTT. Translating gives CSAPRPAPSVGEKLFF.

This clonotype appeared many times. This chain uses TRBV5-8 with TRBJ2-2; 10 bases fit TRBD1. After removal of 4 bases from V and 1 base from J, the junction contained 13 bases not matched to a gene. CDR1 and CDR2 from the germline V gene are SGHTS and YDEGEE. CDR3 length: 19 residues. CDR3 sequence (DNA): TGTGCCAGCAGCCCTGTTGGGGGACAGGGGTTAAAGAACACCGGGGAGCTGTTTTTT. Its protein product is CASSPVGGQGLKNTGELFF.

A few counts support this clonotype. The chain recombines TRBV29-1 with TRBJ2-7, with a weak D call TRBD1 (5 bases). The CDR3 is made up of 12 amino acids. Trimming cost V 2 bases and J 5 bases, with 10 bases left between them. From germline, CDR1 is SQVTM and CDR2 ANQGSEA. For the CDR3, the DNA is TGCAGCGTTGAACCAGGGAAAAACGAGCAGTACTTC. It is translated as CSVEPGKNEQYF.

This clonotype was recorded many times. This chain links TRBV28 with TRBJ2-7; a possible D gene is TRBD2 (5 bases). The CDR3 is made up of 13 amino acids. Germline V gene data show CDR1 as MDHEN and CDR2 as SYDVKM. Trimming removed 5 bases at V and 1 base at J, with 9 bases between. CDR3 nucleotide sequence: TGTGCCAGCAGTGGCGGGCCTTCCTACGAGCAGTACTTC. This gives the protein CASSGGPSYEQYF.

The sample holds many counts of this clonotype. The CDR3 DNA follows: TGTGCCAGCAGCCCCCTCGTCAGATACTATGGCTACACCTTC. This codes for CASSPLVRYYGYTF. J is TRBJ1-2 and V is TRBV11-2; D unclear. Germline CDR1 and CDR2: SGHAT and FQNNGV. This CDR3 is built from 14 residues. V was cut by 5 bases and J by 3 bases, with 13 bases left in between.

Points on this clonotype: A read error may produce the germline difference seen at one junction end. The chain uses TRBV20-1 and TRBJ1-2; unclear D gene. The CDR3 loop spans 12 amino acids. Germline V lookup: CDR1 DFQATT, CDR2 SNEGSKA (reference sequence). CDR3: CSASPGSYGNTF. For the CDR3, the DNA is TGCAGTGCTAGCCCGGGCAGCTATGGCAACACCTTC.

This clonotype occurred many times. This sequence joins TRBV7-2 and TRBJ1-2; TRBD1 is a possible D gene (5 bases). With 1 base removed from V and 0 bases from J, the gap between germline ends came to 18 bases. This CDR3 has 18 amino acids. Germline V gives CDR1 SGHTA, CDR2 FQGNSA. The CDR3 here is CASSLVSVGGGSNYGYTF. For the CDR3, the DNA is TGTGCCAGCAGCTTAGTTTCGGTCGGGGGGGGATCTAACTATGGCTACACCTTC.

This clonotype has at least ten counts. The chain has TRBV19 and TRBJ1-5; 8 nucleotides line up with TRBD1. Germline V lookup: CDR1 LNHDA, CDR2 SQIVND (reference sequence). J was trimmed by 3 bases and V by 7 bases; bases with no gene match: 8. The CDR3 runs to 15 residues. The CDR3 coding sequence is TGTGCCAGTAAAGCGGACAGGGAGTTCAATCAGCCCCAGCATTTT. Amino acid sequence: CASKADREFNQPQHF.

Many counts were recorded for this clonotype. The chain carries TRBV7-2 and TRBJ1-3, with D perhaps TRBD1 (6 bases). CDR3 length: 15 residues. The V gene's germline CDR1 is SGHTA and CDR2 FQGNSA. V was clipped by 5 bases and J by 3 bases, with 14 bases between them. This CDR3 reads CASSRGGGYGNTIYF. The CDR3 DNA reads as TGTGCCAGCAGCCGGGGGGGGGGCTATGGAAACACCATATATTTT.

This clonotype showed up just a few times. In DNA, the CDR3 is TGTGCCAGCAGCTTCAGGGGGCGCGACACAGATACGCAGTATTTT. It specifies CASSFRGRDTDTQYF. This sequence joins TRBV7-9 and TRBJ2-3; 8 bases map to TRBD1. The trim removed 3 bases at V and 2 bases at J, leaving 4 bases unmatched. This CDR3 region has 15 residues. CDR1 and CDR2 (germline): SEHNR, FQNEAQ (reference sequence). Combining the CDR3 with reference TRBV7-9 and TRBJ2-3 gives the whole variable domain DTGVSQNPRHKITKRGQNVTFRCDPISEHNRLYWYRQTLGQGPEFLTYFQNEAQLEKSRLLSDRFSAERPKGSFSTLEIQRTEQGDSAMYLCASSFRGRDTDTQYFGPGTRLTVL.

This clonotype occurred many times. The chain couples TRBV5-1 to TRBJ1-2; D unclear. Trimming took 4 bases from V and 8 from J, leaving 15 bases between them. Germline values: CDR1 SGHRS, CDR2 YFSETQ. The CDR3 runs 13 residues. The CDR3 DNA reads as TGCGCCAGCAGCCCGCGATTAGACGGCGGCTACACCTTC. Its protein product is CASSPRLDGGYTF.

This clonotype was seen many times. V usage is TRBV7-2 and J usage is TRBJ2-7; 9 bases line up with TRBD1. Losses at the gene ends were 5 bases for V and 4 bases for J; bases not matched to a gene: 6. The CDR3 has 14 residues. Looked up from germline, CDR1 is SGHTA and CDR2 is FQGNSA. DNA of the CDR3: TGTGCCAGCAGCCAAGGACAGGGGAGGTACGAGCAGTACTTC. Encoded protein: CASSQGQGRYEQYF.

This clonotype was found many times. The chain joins TRBV2 to TRBJ2-3, with D uncertain. Trimming cost V 7 bases and J 4 bases, with 12 bases left between them. The CDR3 covers 13 residues. Germline V gives CDR1 SNHLY, CDR2 FYNNEI. Here the CDR3 reads CASMVSKADTQYF. For the CDR3, the DNA is TGTGCCAGCATGGTTTCGAAGGCAGATACGCAGTATTTT.

This clonotype was recorded at least ten times. DNA for the CDR3: TGTGCCAGTAGTATCGGGACAGGGGTAACCGGGGAGCTGTTTTTT. Translation gives CASSIGTGVTGELFF. The J gene is TRBJ2-2, the V gene TRBV19; 10 positions agree with TRBD1. The CDR3 is 15 amino acids. The V segment lost 3 bases and the J segment 5 bases; nucleotides outside the gene matches: 3. Germline V gene data show CDR1 as LNHDA and CDR2 as SQIVND (reference sequence).

Notes on this clonotype: Possible read error: a much larger clone is one base away. The rearrangement joins TRBV7-8 to TRBJ2-5; TRBD2 matches at 9 bases. V was clipped by 2 bases and J by 5 bases; unmatched bases: 6. This CDR3 is 15 amino acids long. Germline values: CDR1 SGHVS, CDR2 FQNEAQ. CDR3 bases: TGTGCCAGCAGCTTAATGGCGGGGGGGCCGGAGACCCAGTACTTC. This encodes CASSLMAGGPETQYF.

In this sample, this clonotype turned up many times. CDR3 DNA sequence: TGTGCCAGCAGCCTAAGCCGGGACACTGGCACAGATACGCAGTATTTT. It codes for CASSLSRDTGTDTQYF. The chain recombines TRBV7-2 with TRBJ2-3, with D possibly TRBD1 on 6 matching bases. This CDR3 has 16 residues. The germline gives CDR1 SGHTA, CDR2 FQGNSA. The V and J ends lost 5 bases and 1 base respectively, with 16 bases between them.

The chain has TRBV6-2 or TRBV6-3 and TRBJ1-1; no firm D call. V lost 5 bases and J 7 bases, leaving 8 bases between the germline ends. The CDR3 consists of 11 residues. CDR1 is MNHEY, CDR2 SVGEGT, per germline. CDR3 in amino acids: CASSNGVEAFF. CDR3 in DNA: TGTGCCAGCAGTAACGGGGTTGAAGCTTTCTTT.

This clonotype was counted ten times or more. The V and J genes are TRBV6-2 or TRBV6-3 and TRBJ1-5; 9 bases align to TRBD1. Germline-derived CDR1 and CDR2 are MNHEY and SVGEGT. Losses at the gene ends were 2 bases for V and 4 bases for J; bases not matched to a gene: 3. The CDR3 runs 15 residues. In DNA form, the CDR3 reads TGTGCCAGCAGTTACATAGGACAGGGGAATCAGCCCCAGCATTTT. Translating it yields CASSYIGQGNQPQHF.